Listed below are T cell receptor beta chains from one sample, sequenced in a study of cytomegalovirus exposure and HLA in healthy donors. The protocol was immunoSEQ multiplex PCR, while the TCRdb copy is restricted to in-frame clones and leaves out a portion. The data contain more than 120,000 clones, around 78% of them singletons. Sequences were obtained from PBMCs. The receptors here all came from a middle-aged woman in good health and CMV-seropositive. Each CDR3 is given with its conserved first and last residue. A D gene is named only where the DNA matches it firmly. The size of a clone is reported for some rows only, either as once, few or many, or as a class for expanded clones.

>TRBJ2-1|TRBD2|TRBV4-1|-
CASSQDQASGNEQFF
TGCGCCAGCAGCCAAGATCAGGCTAGCGGCAATGAGCAGTTCTTC
>TRBJ1-4|-|TRBV6-5|-
CASSYSGRGNEKLFF
TGTGCCAGCAGTTACTCAGGGAGGGGGAATGAAAAACTGTTTTTT
>TRBJ2-7|-|TRBV5-1|-
CASSPDVQGRVYEQYF
TGCGCCAGCAGCCCGGACGTACAGGGTCGGGTTTACGAGCAGTACTTC
>TRBJ2-6|-|TRBV29-1|-
CSVRDPNSGANVLTF
TGCAGCGTGCGGGACCCGAACTCTGGGGCCAACGTCCTGACTTTC
>TRBJ2-7|TRBD2|TRBV27|-
CASRGTSGGAYEQYF
TGTGCCAGCAGAGGTACCAGCGGGGGAGCCTACGAGCAGTACTTC
>TRBJ2-2|-|TRBV4-1|-
CASSQPRVTGELFF
TGCGCCAGCAGCCAGCCCCGGGTCACCGGGGAGCTGTTTTTT
>TRBJ1-5|-|TRBV6-5|-
CASSSQGGDQPQHF
TGTGCCAGCAGTTCGCAGGGTGGCGATCAGCCCCAGCATTTT
>TRBJ2-3|TRBD1|TRBV7-7|few
CASSLIRGDTQYF
TGTGCTAGCAGCTTAATCAGGGGGGATACGCAGTATTTT
>TRBJ2-2|-|TRBV6-5|once
CASSRGTLNTGELFF
TGTGCCAGCAGTAGAGGGACTCTGAACACCGGGGAGCTGTTTTTT
>TRBJ2-7|-|TRBV7-9|-
CSSSSEFSEQYF
TGTTCCAGCAGCTCGGAGTTTAGCGAGCAGTACTTC
>TRBJ2-7|TRBD1|TRBV6-1|-
CASSEASGTGTYEQYF
TGTGCCAGCAGTGAAGCGTCCGGGACAGGGACCTACGAGCAGTACTTC
>TRBJ2-3|TRBD2|TRBV5-1|-
CASKRLAGTDTQYF
TGCGCCAGCAAGAGACTAGCGGGCACAGATACGCAGTATTTT
>TRBJ2-7|-|TRBV7-9|few
CASSSRLERSGQYF
TGTGCCAGCAGCTCCCGACTAGAGCGAAGCGGGCAGTACTTC
>TRBJ1-4|-|TRBV30|-
CAWMGGDNEKLFF
TGTGCCTGGATGGGGGGAGATAATGAAAAACTGTTTTTT
>TRBJ2-1|-|TRBV7-6|-
CASSLDGVFYNEQFF
TGTGCCAGCAGCTTAGACGGGGTATTCTACAATGAGCAGTTCTTC
>TRBJ2-7|-|TRBV5-6|-
CASRTVYEQYF
TGTGCCAGCCGGACAGTATACGAGCAGTACTTC
>TRBJ1-2|-|TRBV6-5|-
CASSPGGGRRYGYTF
TGTGCCAGCAGTCCCGGGGGGGGGCGTCGGTATGGCTACACCTTC
>TRBJ1-5|-|TRBV6-5|once
CASSSAGRVWPQHF
TGTGCCAGCAGTTCGGCGGGGCGTGTTTGGCCCCAGCATTTT
>TRBJ1-1|TRBD1|TRBV5-1|-
CASGTGTVFTEAFF
TGCGCCAGCGGGACCGGGACAGTTTTCACTGAAGCTTTCTTT